These T cell receptor beta chains were read from a single sample in a study of blood T cells in healthy people across ages. MiXCR was run by TCRdb on the 5' RACE reads, yielding one entry per CDR3 protein. The sample has hundreds of thousands of distinct CDR3 sequences, roughly 53% seen once. Input material: blood. These receptors all come from a man between 60 and 75 years old in good health. The CDR3 runs from the conserved cysteine through the conserved F or W. D genes are given only for firm matches. Only part of the rows carry a size: once, few, many, or a class if the clone is expanded.

j_call,v_call,d_call,clone_size,cdr3_aa,cdr3_nt
TRBJ2-7,TRBV10-3,NA,few,CAIRPVGERNYEQYF,TGTGCCATCAGGCCTGTGGGGGAGCGGAATTACGAGCAGTACTTC
TRBJ2-1,TRBV10-1,NA,NA,CASSGPNQGFEQFF,TGCGCCAGCAGTGGGCCTAACCAGGGATTTGAGCAGTTCTTC
TRBJ1-1,TRBV6-5,TRBD1,few,CASARSQGFLPEAFF,TGTGCCAGCGCCCGATCACAGGGGTTTTTGCCTGAAGCTTTCTTT
TRBJ2-3,TRBV29-1,TRBD2,many,CSVAAGTSGGRDTQYF,TGCAGCGTTGCAGCCGGGACTAGCGGGGGAAGGGATACGCAGTATTTT
TRBJ2-3,TRBV10-3,TRBD2,NA,CASGAGTREDTQYF,TGTGCCTCAGGGGCAGGGACTAGAGAAGATACGCAGTATTTT
TRBJ2-5,TRBV29-1,TRBD2,NA,CSVEVFGTSGGETQYF,TGCAGCGTTGAAGTTTTTGGGACTAGCGGGGGTGAGACCCAGTACTTC
TRBJ2-1,TRBV25-1,NA,NA,CASSGGRRSLWDNEQFF,TGTGCCAGCAGTGGGGGCAGGCGATCCCTCTGGGACAATGAGCAGTTCTTC
TRBJ1-1,TRBV18,TRBD1,NA,CASSARQGSMNTEAFF,TGTGCCAGCTCAGCCAGACAGGGGTCCATGAACACTGAAGCTTTCTTT
TRBJ2-5,TRBV5-1,TRBD1,NA,CASRGQDKETQYF,TGCGCCAGCAGGGGACAGGATAAAGAGACCCAGTACTTC
TRBJ2-7,TRBV11-2,TRBD2,NA,CASSNLRGGRDEQYF,TGTGCCAGCAGCAACCTTCGGGGGGGGCGGGACGAGCAGTACTTC
TRBJ2-5,TRBV11-2,NA,NA,CASSAGLRQETQYF,TGTGCCAGCAGCGCCGGACTACGACAAGAGACCCAGTACTTC
TRBJ2-1,TRBV5-1,NA,NA,CASSLALGPTNEQFF,TGCGCCAGCAGCTTGGCCTTGGGACCCACCAATGAGCAGTTCTTC
TRBJ2-1,TRBV7-2,NA,NA,CASSLSAIQFF,TGTGCCAGCAGCTTAAGCGCCATCCAGTTCTTC
TRBJ2-3,TRBV5-1,NA,NA,CASSLGTAYTDTQYF,TGCGCCAGCAGCTTAGGAACAGCATACACAGATACGCAGTATTTT
TRBJ1-6,TRBV4-1,TRBD1,few,CASSQTGANSPLHF,TGCGCCAGCAGCCAAACAGGGGCCAATTCACCCCTCCACTTT
TRBJ1-3,TRBV5-1,TRBD1,NA,CASSPTGFSGNTIYF,TGCGCCAGCAGCCCGACAGGGTTCTCTGGAAACACCATATATTTT
TRBJ1-5,TRBV2,NA,NA,CASRGGDRQPQHF,TGTGCCAGCCGTGGAGGGGATCGACAGCCCCAGCATTTT
TRBJ2-3,TRBV5-1,NA,NA,CASSLGSGIPDTQYF,TGCGCCAGCAGCTTGGGGTCAGGGATTCCAGATACGCAGTATTTT
TRBJ2-1,TRBV20-1,TRBD2,NA,CSARDRRGGGEQFF,TGCAGTGCTAGAGATCGGCGGGGGGGTGGGGAGCAGTTCTTC
TRBJ2-5,TRBV28,TRBD2,NA,CASSLVAGNKETQYF,TGTGCCAGCAGTTTGGTAGCGGGGAATAAAGAGACCCAGTACTTC
TRBJ2-5,TRBV3-1,NA,NA,CASSLDPRRVGGYQETQYF,TGTGCCAGCAGCCTAGACCCACGACGTGTGGGGGGATACCAAGAGACCCAGTACTTC
TRBJ1-4,TRBV4-2,NA,NA,CASSQGQGATSEKLFF,TGTGCCAGCAGCCAAGGCCAGGGCGCAACTAGTGAAAAACTGTTTTTT
TRBJ2-7,TRBV4-1,NA,NA,CASNQAESSYEQYF,TGCGCCAGCAACCAAGCCGAGAGCTCCTACGAGCAGTACTTC
TRBJ1-6,TRBV20-1,NA,NA,CRARDLSPGSYNSPLHF,TGCAGAGCTAGGGACCTCTCTCCTGGCTCCTATAATTCACCCCTCCACTTT
TRBJ2-1,TRBV15,NA,few,CATSREPSDEQFF,TGTGCCACCAGCAGAGAGCCTAGTGATGAGCAGTTCTTC
TRBJ2-3,TRBV7-9,NA,NA,CASSLARTITDTQYF,TGTGCCAGCAGCTTGGCCCGAACCATCACAGATACGCAGTATTTT
TRBJ2-1,TRBV7-9,NA,NA,CASSLVTGREQFF,TGTGCCAGCAGCTTAGTGACGGGTAGGGAGCAGTTCTTC
TRBJ2-7,TRBV20-1,NA,NA,CSARRTGRHEQYF,TGCAGTGCTAGACGGACTGGTCGACACGAGCAGTACTTC
TRBJ2-7,TRBV18,TRBD1,NA,CASCLGQGSYEQYF,TGTGCCAGCTGTCTGGGACAGGGCTCCTACGAGCAGTACTTC
TRBJ1-1,TRBV5-1,NA,NA,CASSLSESTEAFF,TGCGCCAGCAGCTTGTCGGAGTCGACTGAAGCTTTCTTT
TRBJ1-2,TRBV20-1,NA,NA,CSATDGYTF,TGCAGTGCAACGGATGGCTACACCTTC
TRBJ2-5,TRBV20-1,NA,NA,CSARPAETQYF,TGCAGTGCTAGGCCAGCAGAGACCCAGTACTTC
TRBJ2-1,TRBV7-2,TRBD1,NA,CASSLRQGDEQFF,TGTGCCAGCAGCTTACGACAGGGCGATGAGCAGTTCTTC
TRBJ2-1,TRBV15,NA,NA,CATSRDSGTMQYNEQFF,TGTGCCACCAGCAGAGACTCCGGGACAATGCAGTACAATGAGCAGTTCTTC
TRBJ2-5,TRBV20-1,TRBD2,NA,CSAILGLAGEQETQYF,TGCAGTGCTATCCTCGGTCTAGCGGGGGAGCAAGAGACCCAGTACTTC
TRBJ2-3,TRBV12-3/TRBV12-4,NA,NA,CASSVGGAGDAQYF,TGTGCCAGCAGTGTCGGAGGGGCCGGAGATGCGCAGTATTTT
TRBJ2-7,TRBV20-1,TRBD1,NA,CSAATQGFGEQYF,TGCAGTGCTGCAACACAGGGGTTTGGCGAGCAGTACTTC
TRBJ2-7,TRBV20-1,NA,NA,CSAAPGISVGEQYF,TGCAGTGCTGCCCCAGGGATCTCCGTGGGCGAGCAGTACTTC
TRBJ2-7,TRBV20-1,TRBD1,few,CSATDRGYEQYF,TGCAGTGCTACAGACAGGGGTTACGAGCAGTACTTC